A selection of T cell receptor beta chains follows, all from one sample in a study of radiation and T cells in renal cell carcinoma. Clones were sequenced by immunoSEQ multiplex PCR, and TCRdb holds only the in-frame ones, with some missing. The sample contains more than 120,000 clones, 75% to 90% of which appear only once. The sequences come from blood, collected from a patient whose treatment included radiotherapy and nephrectomy. The source of these receptors is a woman in her 50s with renal cell carcinoma. Both conserved end residues are part of each CDR3. A D gene is named only where the DNA matches it firmly. Clone size is stated in some rows and not others, as once, few, many or a class when expanded.

abundance: NA; j_gene: TRBJ1-3; v_gene: TRBV9; d_gene: TRBD1; CDR3aa: CASSVGSGGQNSGNTIYF; CDR3nt: TGTGCCAGCAGCGTAGGTTCAGGGGGACAGAACTCTGGAAACACCATATATTTT
abundance: NA; j_gene: TRBJ2-2; v_gene: TRBV6-1; d_gene: NA; CDR3aa: CASREGAGQARTGELFF; CDR3nt: TGTGCCAGCAGAGAAGGAGCGGGACAGGCTCGAACCGGGGAGCTGTTTTTT
abundance: NA; j_gene: TRBJ2-1; v_gene: TRBV7-2; d_gene: NA; CDR3aa: CASSLGGTLREQFF; CDR3nt: TGTGCCAGCAGCTTAGGGGGGACCCTCCGTGAGCAGTTCTTC
abundance: NA; j_gene: TRBJ2-5; v_gene: TRBV5-1; d_gene: TRBD2; CDR3aa: CASSLQGSGGVETQYF; CDR3nt: TGCGCCAGCAGCCTACAAGGGTCGGGAGGGGTCGAGACCCAGTACTTC
abundance: NA; j_gene: TRBJ1-2; v_gene: TRBV27; d_gene: TRBD1; CDR3aa: CASSLQGEVYGYTF; CDR3nt: TGTGCCAGCAGTTTACAGGGGGAGGTCTATGGCTACACCTTC
abundance: NA; j_gene: TRBJ1-1; v_gene: TRBV7-9; d_gene: NA; CDR3aa: CASSLSTTEAFF; CDR3nt: TGTGCCAGCAGCTTAAGCACCACTGAAGCTTTCTTT
abundance: NA; j_gene: TRBJ2-2; v_gene: TRBV9; d_gene: NA; CDR3aa: CASSSQTPKDTGELFF; CDR3nt: TGTGCCAGCAGCTCACAGACACCGAAGGACACCGGGGAGCTGTTTTTT
abundance: NA; j_gene: TRBJ2-7; v_gene: TRBV10-3; d_gene: TRBD2; CDR3aa: CAIRGSGKAYEQYF; CDR3nt: TGTGCCATCAGGGGGAGCGGGAAGGCCTACGAGCAGTACTTC
abundance: NA; j_gene: TRBJ1-3; v_gene: TRBV5-1; d_gene: NA; CDR3aa: CASSPGPTGNTIYF; CDR3nt: TGCGCCAGCAGCCCGGGACCCACTGGAAACACCATATATTTT
abundance: NA; j_gene: TRBJ2-3; v_gene: TRBV5-6; d_gene: NA; CDR3aa: CASSLGGRGDTQYF; CDR3nt: TGTGCCAGCAGCTTGGGTGGTAGGGGAGATACGCAGTATTTT
abundance: NA; j_gene: TRBJ2-7; v_gene: TRBV6-5; d_gene: NA; CDR3aa: CASSYGRTSREQYF; CDR3nt: TGTGCCAGCAGTTACGGCAGGACTTCGAGGGAGCAGTACTTC
abundance: NA; j_gene: TRBJ1-2; v_gene: TRBV2; d_gene: TRBD1; CDR3aa: CASSEGQRRYGYTF; CDR3nt: TGTGCCAGCAGTGAGGGACAGCGAAGGTATGGCTACACCTTC
abundance: NA; j_gene: TRBJ2-7; v_gene: TRBV18; d_gene: TRBD1; CDR3aa: CASSPFQGAVEQYF; CDR3nt: TGTGCCAGCTCACCATTTCAGGGGGCAGTCGAGCAGTACTTC
abundance: NA; j_gene: TRBJ1-1; v_gene: TRBV7-2; d_gene: TRBD1; CDR3aa: CASSSNRGGTEAFF; CDR3nt: TGTGCCAGCAGCTCAAACAGGGGTGGCACTGAAGCTTTCTTT
abundance: NA; j_gene: TRBJ2-5; v_gene: TRBV19; d_gene: TRBD1; CDR3aa: CASTRQGGETQYF; CDR3nt: TGTGCCAGTACCCGACAGGGTGGGGAGACCCAGTACTTC
abundance: NA; j_gene: TRBJ2-7; v_gene: TRBV28; d_gene: TRBD1; CDR3aa: CASTTGASYEQYF; CDR3nt: TGTGCCAGCACCACAGGGGCTTCCTACGAGCAGTACTTC
abundance: NA; j_gene: TRBJ2-2; v_gene: TRBV5-4; d_gene: NA; CDR3aa: CASSLAGVGPGTGELFF; CDR3nt: TGTGCCAGCAGCTTGGCAGGGGTAGGGCCGGGCACCGGGGAGCTGTTTTTT
abundance: NA; j_gene: TRBJ1-2; v_gene: TRBV18; d_gene: TRBD1; CDR3aa: CASSPSPMTGVGFGYTF; CDR3nt: TGTGCCAGCTCACCGAGCCCTATGACAGGGGTCGGGTTTGGCTACACCTTC
abundance: NA; j_gene: TRBJ2-1; v_gene: TRBV9; d_gene: NA; CDR3aa: CASSFQTSPAYNEQFF; CDR3nt: TGTGCCAGCAGCTTCCAAACTAGCCCGGCCTACAATGAGCAGTTCTTC
abundance: few; j_gene: TRBJ2-7; v_gene: TRBV19; d_gene: TRBD1; CDR3aa: CASSIPTGNEQYF; CDR3nt: TGTGCCAGTAGTATCCCGACAGGGAACGAGCAGTACTTC
abundance: NA; j_gene: TRBJ2-7; v_gene: TRBV5-1; d_gene: TRBD2; CDR3aa: CASSLEAGLAGIYEQYF; CDR3nt: TGCGCCAGCAGCTTGGAGGCCGGACTAGCGGGAATCTACGAGCAGTACTTC
abundance: NA; j_gene: TRBJ2-1; v_gene: TRBV11-3; d_gene: NA; CDR3aa: CASSLVGLAGEQFF; CDR3nt: TGTGCCAGCAGCTTAGTAGGGTTAGCTGGTGAGCAGTTCTTC
abundance: few; j_gene: TRBJ2-7; v_gene: TRBV5-4; d_gene: NA; CDR3aa: CASSPRGPYEQYF; CDR3nt: TGTGCCAGCAGCCCCAGGGGCCCCTACGAGCAGTACTTC
abundance: NA; j_gene: TRBJ1-5; v_gene: TRBV2; d_gene: TRBD1; CDR3aa: CASMGDSLNQPQHF; CDR3nt: TGTGCCAGCATGGGGGACAGTCTTAATCAGCCCCAGCATTTT
abundance: NA; j_gene: TRBJ2-6; v_gene: TRBV19; d_gene: NA; CDR3aa: CASSMEGTTHYGANVLTF; CDR3nt: TGTGCCAGTAGTATGGAGGGGACAACCCACTATGGGGCCAACGTCCTGACTTTC
abundance: NA; j_gene: TRBJ2-7; v_gene: TRBV5-1; d_gene: NA; CDR3aa: CASSFDRPREQYF; CDR3nt: TGCGCCAGCAGCTTCGACCGCCCTCGCGAGCAGTACTTC
abundance: NA; j_gene: TRBJ1-2; v_gene: TRBV2; d_gene: TRBD1; CDR3aa: CASSEGWGQASSYTF; CDR3nt: TGTGCCAGCAGTGAGGGATGGGGACAGGCCTCAAGCTACACCTTC
abundance: few; j_gene: TRBJ1-1; v_gene: TRBV11-2; d_gene: NA; CDR3aa: CASSPGDTEAFF; CDR3nt: TGTGCCAGCAGCCCCGGCGACACTGAAGCTTTCTTT
abundance: NA; j_gene: TRBJ2-1; v_gene: TRBV7-3; d_gene: TRBD2; CDR3aa: CASSSGTRREQFF; CDR3nt: TGTGCCAGCAGCTCGGGGACTAGACGAGAGCAGTTCTTC
abundance: NA; j_gene: TRBJ2-7; v_gene: TRBV7-2; d_gene: NA; CDR3aa: CASSSGAWYEQYF; CDR3nt: TGTGCCAGCAGCTCAGGGGCCTGGTACGAGCAGTACTTC
abundance: once; j_gene: TRBJ2-7; v_gene: TRBV27; d_gene: TRBD2; CDR3aa: CASSWGTSGSYEQYF; CDR3nt: TGTGCCAGCAGCTGGGGGACTAGCGGTTCCTACGAGCAGTACTTC
abundance: few; j_gene: TRBJ1-1; v_gene: TRBV7-9; d_gene: NA; CDR3aa: CASSLGQANTEAFF; CDR3nt: TGTGCCAGCAGCTTAGGACAGGCAAACACTGAAGCTTTCTTT
abundance: NA; j_gene: TRBJ1-2; v_gene: TRBV28; d_gene: NA; CDR3aa: CASGAGETNYGYTF; CDR3nt: TGTGCCAGCGGAGCAGGGGAAACCAACTATGGCTACACCTTC
abundance: NA; j_gene: TRBJ1-4; v_gene: TRBV6-6; d_gene: NA; CDR3aa: CAIRREPSEKLFF; CDR3nt: TGTGCCATTCGCCGGGAGCCCAGCGAAAAACTGTTTTTT
abundance: NA; j_gene: TRBJ1-2; v_gene: TRBV29-1; d_gene: NA; CDR3aa: CSVEKEAYGYTF; CDR3nt: TGCAGCGTTGAAAAGGAGGCCTATGGCTACACCTTC
abundance: NA; j_gene: TRBJ2-7; v_gene: TRBV5-8; d_gene: NA; CDR3aa: CASSSNRVNRYEQYF; CDR3nt: TGTGCCAGCAGCTCTAACAGGGTGAATCGCTACGAGCAGTACTTC
abundance: NA; j_gene: TRBJ1-5; v_gene: TRBV6-6; d_gene: NA; CDR3aa: CASSYPDSNQPQHF; CDR3nt: TGTGCCAGCAGTTACCCCGATAGCAATCAGCCCCAGCATTTT
abundance: NA; j_gene: TRBJ1-1; v_gene: TRBV13; d_gene: TRBD1; CDR3aa: CASSSRRTGATEAFF; CDR3nt: TGTGCCAGCAGCTCTAGACGGACAGGGGCCACTGAAGCTTTCTTT
abundance: NA; j_gene: TRBJ1-3; v_gene: TRBV30; d_gene: NA; CDR3aa: CAWSGDLGHLSGNTIYF; CDR3nt: TGTGCCTGGAGTGGGGACCTTGGGCATCTCTCTGGAAACACCATATATTTT
abundance: NA; j_gene: TRBJ1-6; v_gene: TRBV10-2; d_gene: NA; CDR3aa: CASRDLEDRLHF; CDR3nt: TGCGCCAGCAGAGACTTGGAGGACCGGCTCCACTTT
abundance: NA; j_gene: TRBJ2-3; v_gene: TRBV9; d_gene: NA; CDR3aa: CASSVRVGQGTDTQYF; CDR3nt: TGTGCCAGCAGCGTAAGGGTTGGGCAGGGCACAGATACGCAGTATTTT
abundance: NA; j_gene: TRBJ1-1; v_gene: TRBV5-4; d_gene: NA; CDR3aa: CASSLGSTEAFF; CDR3nt: TGTGCCAGCAGCTTGGGGAGCACTGAAGCTTTCTTT
abundance: NA; j_gene: TRBJ1-4; v_gene: TRBV10-3; d_gene: TRBD1; CDR3aa: CAISVGTGPNEKLFF; CDR3nt: TGTGCCATCAGTGTTGGGACAGGGCCTAATGAAAAACTGTTTTTT
abundance: NA; j_gene: TRBJ2-5; v_gene: TRBV4-1; d_gene: TRBD2; CDR3aa: CASRGLAGPRAQYF; CDR3nt: TGCGCCAGCAGGGGACTAGCGGGCCCCAGGGCCCAGTACTTC
abundance: NA; j_gene: TRBJ2-1; v_gene: TRBV5-1; d_gene: TRBD2; CDR3aa: CASSLALADYNEQFF; CDR3nt: TGCGCCAGCAGCTTGGCCCTAGCGGACTACAATGAGCAGTTCTTC
abundance: few; j_gene: TRBJ1-5; v_gene: TRBV6-5; d_gene: TRBD1; CDR3aa: CASSMTGYWDQPQHF; CDR3nt: TGTGCCAGCAGTATGACAGGGTATTGGGATCAGCCCCAGCATTTT
abundance: NA; j_gene: TRBJ2-3; v_gene: TRBV9; d_gene: TRBD2; CDR3aa: CASSVELAGVTDTQYF; CDR3nt: TGTGCCAGCAGCGTAGAGCTAGCGGGGGTCACAGATACGCAGTATTTT
abundance: NA; j_gene: TRBJ1-2; v_gene: TRBV4-3; d_gene: TRBD1; CDR3aa: CASSQDPGQGDGYTF; CDR3nt: TGCGCCAGCAGCCAAGATCCGGGACAGGGGGACGGCTACACCTTC
abundance: NA; j_gene: TRBJ1-5; v_gene: TRBV19; d_gene: NA; CDR3aa: CASRQDGNQPQHF; CDR3nt: TGTGCCAGCCGACAGGATGGCAATCAGCCCCAGCATTTT
abundance: NA; j_gene: TRBJ2-7; v_gene: TRBV19; d_gene: TRBD2; CDR3aa: CASSGFGSGSYEQYF; CDR3nt: TGTGCCAGTAGTGGATTCGGTAGCGGGAGCTACGAGCAGTACTTC
abundance: NA; j_gene: TRBJ1-2; v_gene: TRBV4-1; d_gene: NA; CDR3aa: CASSQDPGKANYGYTF; CDR3nt: TGCGCCAGCAGCCAGGACCCAGGGAAAGCTAACTATGGCTACACCTTC
abundance: NA; j_gene: TRBJ1-3; v_gene: TRBV6-1; d_gene: NA; CDR3aa: CASSELQSSSGNTIYF; CDR3nt: TGTGCCAGCAGTGAATTGCAGTCTTCCTCTGGAAACACCATATATTTT
abundance: NA; j_gene: TRBJ2-7; v_gene: TRBV23-1; d_gene: NA; CDR3aa: CASSRQREQYF; CDR3nt: TGCGCCAGCAGTAGACAGAGGGAACAGTACTTC
abundance: NA; j_gene: TRBJ1-5; v_gene: TRBV15; d_gene: NA; CDR3aa: CATSRDGQTNQPQHF; CDR3nt: TGTGCCACCAGCAGAGATGGACAGACCAATCAGCCCCAGCATTTT